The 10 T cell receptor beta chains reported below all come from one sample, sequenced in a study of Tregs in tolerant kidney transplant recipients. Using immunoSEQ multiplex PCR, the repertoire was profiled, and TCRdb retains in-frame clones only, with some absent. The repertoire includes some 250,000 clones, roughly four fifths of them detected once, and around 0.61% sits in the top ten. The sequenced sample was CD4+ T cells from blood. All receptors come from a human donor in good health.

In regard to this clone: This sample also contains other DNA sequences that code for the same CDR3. CDR3 DNA: TGTGCCAGTAGTATAGACAGGGGGGCCAATCAGCCCCAGCATTTT. It encodes CASSIDRGANQPQHF. V and J are TRBV19 and TRBJ1-5, with 7 bases matching TRBD1. The V segment lost 0 bases and the J segment 3 bases; nucleotides outside the gene matches: 2. Looked up from germline, CDR1 is LNHDA and CDR2 is SQIVND (reference sequence). The CDR3 length is 15 residues.

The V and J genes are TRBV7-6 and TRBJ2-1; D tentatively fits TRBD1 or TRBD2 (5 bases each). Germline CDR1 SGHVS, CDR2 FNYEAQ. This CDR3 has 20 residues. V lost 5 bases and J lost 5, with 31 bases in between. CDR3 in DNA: TGTGCCAGCAGCCCTCGCCCCGGGGACGCTTTGCTAAGGAGAAACAATGAGCAGTTCTTC. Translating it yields CASSPRPGDALLRRNNEQFF.

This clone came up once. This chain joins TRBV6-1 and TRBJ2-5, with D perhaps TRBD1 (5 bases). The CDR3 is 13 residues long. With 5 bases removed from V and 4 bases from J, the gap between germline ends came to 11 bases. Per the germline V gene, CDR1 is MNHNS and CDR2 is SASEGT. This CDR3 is CASSYAGLETQYF. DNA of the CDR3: TGTGCCAGCAGTTATGCAGGGTTAGAGACCCAGTACTTC.

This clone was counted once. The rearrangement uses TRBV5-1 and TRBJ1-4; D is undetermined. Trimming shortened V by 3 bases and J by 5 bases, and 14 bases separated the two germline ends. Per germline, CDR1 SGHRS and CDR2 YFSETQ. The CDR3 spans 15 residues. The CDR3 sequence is CASSSSGVLNEKLFF. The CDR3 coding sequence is TGCGCCAGCAGCTCGAGCGGGGTTCTGAATGAAAAACTGTTTTTT. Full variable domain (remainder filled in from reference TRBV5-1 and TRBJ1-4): KAGVTQTPRYLIKTRGQQVTLSCSPISGHRSVSWYQQTPGQGLQFLFEYFSETQRNKGNFPGRFSGRQFSNSRSEMNVSTLELGDSALYLCASSSSGVLNEKLFFGSGTQLSVL.

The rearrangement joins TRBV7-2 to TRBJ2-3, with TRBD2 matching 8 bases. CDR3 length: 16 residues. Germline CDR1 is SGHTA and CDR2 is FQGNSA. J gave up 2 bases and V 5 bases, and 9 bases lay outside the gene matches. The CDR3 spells CASSETGRGVTDTQYF. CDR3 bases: TGTGCCAGCAGCGAGACTGGGCGGGGGGTCACAGATACGCAGTATTTT.

The CDR3 sequence is CASSQGDGYGYTF. The CDR3 nucleotides read TGTGCCAGCAGCCAAGGGGATGGCTATGGCTACACCTTC. The chain recombines TRBV7-9 with TRBJ1-2; perhaps TRBD1 as D (5 bases). CDR1 SEHNR and CDR2 FQNEAQ come from the germline V gene (reference sequence). V lost 5 bases and J 4 bases, leaving 11 bases between the germline ends. CDR3 length: 13 residues.

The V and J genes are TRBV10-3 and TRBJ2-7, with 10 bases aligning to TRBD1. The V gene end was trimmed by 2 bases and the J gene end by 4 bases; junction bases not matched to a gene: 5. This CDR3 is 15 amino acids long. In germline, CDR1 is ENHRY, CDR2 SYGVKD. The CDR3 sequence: CAISELDRGRYEQYF. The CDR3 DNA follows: TGTGCCATCAGTGAGCTTGACAGGGGGCGGTACGAGCAGTACTTC.

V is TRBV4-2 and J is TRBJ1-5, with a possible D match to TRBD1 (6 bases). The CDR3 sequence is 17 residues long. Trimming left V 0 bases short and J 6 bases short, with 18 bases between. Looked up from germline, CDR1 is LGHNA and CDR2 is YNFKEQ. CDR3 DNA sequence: TGTGCCAGCAGCCAAGATGGGGAGGGGGGAGAGAGTCAGCCCCAGCATTTT. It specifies CASSQDGEGGESQPQHF.

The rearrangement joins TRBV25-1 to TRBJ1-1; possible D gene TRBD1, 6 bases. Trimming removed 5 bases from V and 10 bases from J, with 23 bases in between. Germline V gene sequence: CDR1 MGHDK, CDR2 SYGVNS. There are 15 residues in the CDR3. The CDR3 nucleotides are TGTGCCAGCAGTCACGATCCCCCACCGGGACAATCAGCTTTCTTT. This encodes CASSHDPPPGQSAFF.

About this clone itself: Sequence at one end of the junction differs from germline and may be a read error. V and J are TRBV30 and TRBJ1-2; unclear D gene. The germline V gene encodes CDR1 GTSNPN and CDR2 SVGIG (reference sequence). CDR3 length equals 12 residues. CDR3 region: CAWSMLAEQKPF. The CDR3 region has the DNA TGTGCCTGGAGTATGTTGGCAGAGCAGAAACCCTTC.